This T cell receptor beta chain is drawn from a study of patients and donors after allogeneic stem cell transplantation (dated by TCRdb to 2018 to 2020). Library preparation used RT-PCR. The reads were generated on a NextSeq 550. The public sequencing data were trimmed at Q25 with fastp and processed into clonotypes with MiXCR by TCRdb, which kept only in-frame beta chains. Each entry is one CDR3 protein sequence, shown with its most common DNA and genes. The sample includes 190,000 or so distinct CDR3 sequences, with 35% to 45% observed a single time. Clones ranked in the top ten supply about 9.9% of the sample. Worth noting for this clonotype: It lacks a known antigen. No much larger clone exists at a distance of one base, and base qualities are not known.

From cysteine to phenylalanine, the CDR3 is 16 amino acids long. The read is trimmed to its CDR3 DNA, 48 bases read in frame from base 1. Per the germline V gene, MGHDK is the CDR1 and SYGVNS is the CDR2. V ends up 4 bases short and J 3 bases short, with an unmatched junction base count of 7. The clonotype comes from a human donor who was either an allogeneic HSCT recipient or a stem cell or donor lymphocyte infusion donor (not recorded which). It is not recorded whose cells these are; they may come from a transplant donor. The sample was blood, either unsorted or a sorted T cell fraction (not recorded which). The chain is assembled from TRBV25-1 and TRBJ2-4, with 9 bases in between that match TRBD1. The CDR3 reads CASSATGGRSKNIQYF. The DNA sequence reads TGTGCCAGCAGTGCAACAGGGGGCAGGAGCAAAAACATTCAGTACTTC.